This section outlines one TCR beta chain sequence together with its context. Looked up from germline, CDR1 is GTSNPN and CDR2 is SVGIG (reference sequence). The CDR3 runs to 16 residues. Trimming pared 0 bases from V and 8 bases from J, leaving 21 bases between. The sample originates from a study of PD-L1 blockade in urothelial cancer. Documented time point: pretreatment peripheral blood. Anywhere from 1 to 8 samples came from each patient, spanning pretreatment and on-treatment. Using immunoSEQ multiplex PCR, the repertoire was profiled, and TCRdb retains in-frame clones only, with some absent. The sample consists of some 57,000 clones, more than 80% of them appearing once.

Sequencing was performed on PBMCs, taken around atezolizumab (anti-PD-L1) treatment. The receptor was isolated from a man aged 45-60 years with urothelial cancer. The V gene is TRBV30, the J gene TRBJ2-3; weak D call: TRBD2 (6 bases). The CDR3 sequence: CAWSVPPRLGVFTQYF. In DNA, the CDR3 is TGTGCCTGGAGTGTCCCTCCGAGACTAGGAGTATTTACGCAGTATTTT.